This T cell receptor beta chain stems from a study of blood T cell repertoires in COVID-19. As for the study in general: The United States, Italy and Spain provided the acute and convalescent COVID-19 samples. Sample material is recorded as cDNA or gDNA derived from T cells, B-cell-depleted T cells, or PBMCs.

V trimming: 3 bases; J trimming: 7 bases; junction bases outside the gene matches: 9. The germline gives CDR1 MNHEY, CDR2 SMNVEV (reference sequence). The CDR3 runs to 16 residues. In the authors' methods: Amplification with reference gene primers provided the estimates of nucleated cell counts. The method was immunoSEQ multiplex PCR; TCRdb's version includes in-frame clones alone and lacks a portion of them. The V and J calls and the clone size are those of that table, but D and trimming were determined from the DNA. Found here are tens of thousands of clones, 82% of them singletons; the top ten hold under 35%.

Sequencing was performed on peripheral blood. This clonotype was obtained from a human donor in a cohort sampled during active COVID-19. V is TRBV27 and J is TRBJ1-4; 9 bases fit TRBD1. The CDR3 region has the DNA TGTGCCAGCAGTTTGACCGGACAGGGGACGGCTGAAAAACTGTTTTTT. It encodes CASSLTGQGTAEKLFF. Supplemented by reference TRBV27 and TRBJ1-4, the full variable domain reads EAQVTQNPRYLITVTGKKLTVTCSQNMNHEYMSWYRQDPGLGLRQIYYSMNVEVTDKGDVPEGYKVSRKEKRNFPLILESPSPNQTSLYFCASSLTGQGTAEKLFFGSGTQLSVL.